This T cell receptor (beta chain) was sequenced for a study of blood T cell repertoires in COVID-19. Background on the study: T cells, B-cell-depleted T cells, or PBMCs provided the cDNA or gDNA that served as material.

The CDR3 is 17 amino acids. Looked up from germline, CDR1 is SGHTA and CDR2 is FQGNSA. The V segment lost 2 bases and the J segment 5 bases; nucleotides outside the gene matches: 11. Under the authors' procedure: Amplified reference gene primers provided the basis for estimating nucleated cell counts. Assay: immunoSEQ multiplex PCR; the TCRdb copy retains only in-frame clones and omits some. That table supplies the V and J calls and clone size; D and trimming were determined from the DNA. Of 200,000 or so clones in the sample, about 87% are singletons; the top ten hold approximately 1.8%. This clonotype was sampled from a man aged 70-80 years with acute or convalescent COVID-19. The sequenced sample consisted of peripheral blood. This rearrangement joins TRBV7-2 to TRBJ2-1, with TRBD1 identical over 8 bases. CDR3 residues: CASSLKDRVDTDNEQFF. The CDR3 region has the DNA TGTGCCAGCAGCTTAAAGGACAGGGTCGACACAGACAATGAGCAGTTCTTC.